Below, 27 T cell receptor beta chains from the same sample are listed, as sequenced in a study of OX40 agonist ivuxolimab in advanced cancers. Generated by immunoSEQ multiplex PCR, the TCRdb table keeps only in-frame clones and is missing some. The sample yields roughly 100,000 clones, around 95% seen once. The sequencing here drew on CD4+ or CD8+ T cells sorted from blood, taken in a trial of the OX40 agonist ivuxolimab. The receptors derive from an adult with an advanced solid tumor such as melanoma, head and neck, liver or kidney cancer.

V gene TRBV27 combines with J gene TRBJ1-4; D gene uncertain. There are 14 residues in the CDR3. Trimming shortened V by 5 bases and J by 4 bases, and 11 bases separated the two germline ends. Germline assignment: CDR1 MNHEY and CDR2 SMNVEV (reference sequence). The CDR3, as DNA: TGTGCCAGCAGTCGCATTAACCATAATGAAAAACTGTTTTTT. Translated: CASSRINHNEKLFF.

The V gene is TRBV19, the J gene TRBJ1-1; D is possibly TRBD1 (5 bases). The CDR3 is 14 residues long. Germline V lookup: CDR1 LNHDA, CDR2 SQIVND (reference sequence). V was trimmed by 5 bases and J by 2 bases, leaving 12 bases between them. The CDR3 region is CASSLGTANTEAFF. The CDR3 DNA is TGTGCCAGTAGTCTCGGGACGGCAAACACTGAAGCTTTCTTT.

The gene calls are TRBV2 and TRBJ1-5; 10 bases are a match to TRBD1. Germline CDR1 is SNHLY and CDR2 is FYNNEI. This CDR3 is built from 14 residues. Trimming at V came to 6 bases and at J to 5 bases, leaving 4 bases not matched to a gene. CDR3 nucleotides: TGTGCCAGCAGAGACAGGGGGCCATATCAGCCCCAGCATTTT. Its translation is CASRDRGPYQPQHF.

About this clone: The missing conserved phenylalanine or tryptophan at the end of this CDR3 makes a read error likely. The CDR3 nucleotides are TGTGCCAGCAGCGCAACCCAGGGGGCCGGCACTGAAGCTTTCCTT. The encoded protein is CASSATQGAGTEAFL. This chain links TRBV7-8 with TRBJ1-1, with 8 bases lining up with TRBD1. The V gene's germline CDR1 is SGHVS and CDR2 FQNEAQ. This CDR3 has 15 amino acids. V shed 5 bases and J 4 bases; nucleotides not matched to a gene: 9.

This rearrangement joins TRBV19 to TRBJ1-1; D uncertain. This CDR3 comprises 15 residues. Germline V gene lookup returns CDR1 LNHDA and CDR2 SQIVND (reference sequence). Trimming removed 9 bases at V and 0 bases at J, with 17 bases between. The chain's CDR3 is CASSPRGNVNTEAFF. The CDR3 DNA is TGTGCCAGCTCGCCGCGGGGTAACGTGAACACTGAAGCTTTCTTT.

In its sample, this clone was seen once. The chain joins TRBV9 to TRBJ1-6; D gene ambiguous. V dropped 0 bases and J dropped 0 bases, with 10 bases sitting between them. The V gene's germline CDR1 is SGDLS and CDR2 YYNGEE. The CDR3 consists of 17 residues. CDR3 amino acids: CASSVDSPSSYNSPLHF. The CDR3 DNA reads TGTGCCAGCAGCGTAGACAGTCCGAGCTCCTATAATTCACCCCTCCACTTT.

The genes are TRBV28 and TRBJ2-1; tentative D call: TRBD2 (6 bases). Deletions cut 8 bases from V and 4 bases from J, with 12 bases between. The CDR3 totals 13 residues. Germline V gene lookup returns CDR1 MDHEN and CDR2 SYDVKM. In DNA, the CDR3 is TGTGCCAGCGCCCTGGGACTTTACAATGAGCAGTTCTTC. Residues: CASALGLYNEQFF.

The V and J genes are TRBV7-2 and TRBJ2-5; D call uncertain. Trimming removed 3 bases from V and 5 bases from J, with 13 bases in between. CDR1 and CDR2 (germline): SGHTA, FQGNSA. This CDR3 is 14 amino acids long. The CDR3, as DNA: TGTGCCAGCAGCTTCGGGCAGCTCGACGAGACCCAGTACTTC. Residues: CASSFGQLDETQYF.

The chain carries TRBV4-1 and TRBJ2-7, with a possible D match to TRBD1 (5 bases). The ends were cut back, 1 base at V and 3 bases at J, with 13 bases in the middle. From germline, CDR1 is MGHRA and CDR2 YSYEKL. This CDR3 region has 15 residues. The DNA of the CDR3 is TGCGCCAGCAGCCAAGTTCAAGGGGTAGGCTACGAGCAGTACTTC. Protein sequence: CASSQVQGVGYEQYF.

This chain links TRBV7-6 with TRBJ2-7, with D uncertain. V lost 0 bases, J lost 1 base, and 4 bases lay in between. CDR1 is SGHVS and CDR2 is FNYEAQ in the germline V gene. The CDR3 runs 13 residues. CDR3 region: CASSLAESYEQYF. CDR3 bases: TGTGCCAGCAGCTTAGCGGAGTCCTACGAGCAGTACTTC.

The chain has TRBV19 and TRBJ2-7, with D tentatively TRBD1 (5 bases). Trimming stripped 3 bases from V and 0 bases from J, with 6 bases between. Looked up from germline, CDR1 is LNHDA and CDR2 is SQIVND (reference sequence). This CDR3 is 13 amino acids long. The CDR3 nucleotides are TGTGCCAGTAGTATCCAGGGCTCCTACGAGCAGTACTTC. This codes for CASSIQGSYEQYF.

The rearrangement joins TRBV15 to TRBJ2-7; possibly TRBD2 for D (5 bases). Trimming left V 2 bases short and J 4 bases short, with 9 bases between. This CDR3 spans 13 amino acids. From germline, CDR1 is LNHNV and CDR2 YYDKDF (reference sequence). The CDR3 loop reads CATSRLPGYEQYF. CDR3 nucleotide sequence: TGTGCCACCAGCAGACTACCGGGGTACGAGCAGTACTTC.

The rearrangement joins TRBV28 to TRBJ2-5, with D perhaps matching TRBD1 (6 bases). The CDR3 totals 15 residues. Germline-derived CDR1 and CDR2 are MDHEN and SYDVKM. Trimming cost V 5 bases and J 1 base, with 14 bases left between them. CDR3 residues: CASSPRTETQETQYF. The CDR3 nucleotides read TGTGCCAGCAGTCCCCGGACAGAAACCCAAGAGACCCAGTACTTC.

The genes are TRBV12-5 and TRBJ2-3, with 10 bases identical to TRBD2. This CDR3 region has 17 residues. Germline assignment: CDR1 LGHNT and CDR2 FRNRAP. J gave up 3 bases and V 2 bases, and 8 bases lay outside the gene matches. The CDR3 nucleotides read TGTGCTAGTGGTTTGCCCAAGGGACTAGCGAAAACAGATACGCAGTATTTT. This sequence encodes CASGLPKGLAKTDTQYF. The whole variable domain, remainder taken from reference TRBV12-5 and TRBJ2-3, is DARVTQTPRHKVTEMGQEVTMRCQPILGHNTVFWYRQTMMQGLELLAYFRNRAPLDDSGMPKDRFSAEMPDATLATLKIQPSEPRDSAVYFCASGLPKGLAKTDTQYFGPGTRLTVL.

The chain links TRBV6-5 to TRBJ2-5, with D possibly TRBD2 on 7 matching bases. The CDR3 extends over 14 amino acids. The germline CDR1 and CDR2 sequences are MNHEY and SVGAGI. V shed 0 bases and J shed 4 bases, with 9 bases lying between them. The CDR3 DNA follows: TGTGCCAGCAGTTACTCGGGGGGGCGAGAGACCCAGTACTTC. Amino acid sequence: CASSYSGGRETQYF.

The genes are TRBV2 and TRBJ2-5; D is undetermined. CDR1 and CDR2 from the germline V gene are SNHLY and FYNNEI. CDR3 length: 12 amino acids. V gave up 6 bases and J gave up 1 base, with 6 bases separating them. The CDR3 DNA is TGTGCCAGCAGCTCAGTCCAAGAGACCCAGTACTTC. Its translation: CASSSVQETQYF.

The chain joins TRBV28 to TRBJ1-5; a weak D match, TRBD1 (6 bases). V dropped 3 bases and J dropped 1 base, with 10 bases sitting between them. The germline CDR1 and CDR2 sequences are MDHEN and SYDVKM. The CDR3 consists of 15 residues. In nucleotides, the CDR3 is TGTGCCAGCAGTTTCGGGGGCGGGAGCAATCAGCCCCAGCATTTT. Amino acids: CASSFGGGSNQPQHF.

The chain links TRBV19 to TRBJ2-5; possibly TRBD1 or TRBD2 for D (5 bases each). Germline CDR1 and CDR2: LNHDA and SQIVND (reference sequence). This CDR3 contains 13 residues. Trimming shortened V by 8 bases and J by 5 bases, and 15 bases separated the two germline ends. In DNA, the CDR3 is TGTGCCAGTCGACCGTTGGGGGTCGAGACCCAGTACTTC. It is translated as CASRPLGVETQYF. The variable domain in full, completed from reference TRBV19 and TRBJ2-5, reads DGGITQSPKYLFRKEGQNVTLSCEQNLNHDAMYWYRQDPGQGLRLIYYSQIVNDFQKGDIAEGYSVSREKKESFPLTVTSAQKNPTAFYLCASRPLGVETQYFGPGTRLLVL.

V is TRBV27 and J is TRBJ2-5; D might be TRBD1 (6 bases). Between the trimmed V and J ends, which lost 3 bases and 5 bases, there was a span of 13 bases. Germline CDR1 MNHEY, CDR2 SMNVEV (reference sequence). CDR3 length equals 14 residues. The CDR3 region is CASSFQGRGETQYF. In DNA, the CDR3 is TGTGCCAGCAGTTTTCAGGGGCGAGGGGAGACCCAGTACTTC.

The V gene is TRBV5-1, the J gene TRBJ2-7, with D perhaps assigned TRBD1 or TRBD2 (5 bases each). This CDR3 has 12 amino acids. Germline V gene data show CDR1 as SGHRS and CDR2 as YFSETQ. The V end lost 4 bases, the J end lost 3 bases, and 8 bases lay between the germline ends. CDR3 DNA sequence: TGCGCCAGCAGCCCGGGACGCTACGAGCAGTACTTC. As protein: CASSPGRYEQYF. Complete variable domain (other parts from reference TRBV5-1 and TRBJ2-7): KAGVTQTPRYLIKTRGQQVTLSCSPISGHRSVSWYQQTPGQGLQFLFEYFSETQRNKGNFPGRFSGRQFSNSRSEMNVSTLELGDSALYLCASSPGRYEQYFGPGTRLTVT.

The chain recombines TRBV19 with TRBJ2-7; 12 nucleotides match TRBD1. V dropped 5 bases and J dropped 5; count of bases not matched to a gene: 4. This CDR3 contains 14 residues. CDR1 and CDR2 from the germline V gene are LNHDA and SQIVND (reference sequence). CDR3 amino acids: CASSGTGGFHEQYF. The CDR3 bases are TGTGCCAGTAGTGGGACAGGGGGCTTCCACGAGCAGTACTTC.

The chain uses TRBV28 and TRBJ2-5; possibly TRBD2 for D (5 bases). V was cut by 6 bases and J by 4 bases, with 15 bases left in between. Germline assignment: CDR1 MDHEN and CDR2 SYDVKM. This CDR3 comprises 14 residues. For the CDR3, the DNA is TGTGCCAGCAGACCGACCCTGGGGAGAGAGACCCAGTACTTC. Protein sequence: CASRPTLGRETQYF.

The gene calls are TRBV4-3 and TRBJ2-2; the D gene is possibly TRBD2 (5 bases). Germline V CDR1 and CDR2: LGHNA, YSLEER. This CDR3 region has 15 residues. With 4 bases removed from V and 6 bases from J, the gap between germline ends came to 15 bases. CDR3 sequence (DNA): TGCGCCAGCAGCCGGGATCTTCGGGGAGCCGGGGAGCTGTTTTTT. The encoded protein is CASSRDLRGAGELFF.

The chain links TRBV6-6 to TRBJ2-7; 7 bases match TRBD2. There are 15 residues in the CDR3. V was pared by 0 bases and J by 3 bases, with 5 bases of the junction left unmatched. From germline, CDR1 is MNHNY and CDR2 SVGAGI (reference sequence). CDR3 coding DNA: TGTGCCAGCAGTTACTCGGGAGCGGGGAGCTACGAGCAGTACTTC. Protein: CASSYSGAGSYEQYF.

This chain uses TRBV2 with TRBJ2-1, with TRBD2 matching 11 bases. V was clipped by 6 bases and J by 8 bases; unmatched bases: 9. CDR1 and CDR2 (germline): SNHLY, FYNNEI. This CDR3 is 15 amino acids long. CDR3 nucleotides: TGTGCCAGCAGAGGTAGCGGGGGGGCGTCGGATGAGCAGTTCTTC. Protein: CASRGSGGASDEQFF.

This chain connects TRBV28 to TRBJ1-5, with a possible D match to TRBD1 (5 bases). The germline CDR1 and CDR2 sequences are MDHEN and SYDVKM. V lost 10 bases, J lost 3 bases, and 16 bases lay in between. This CDR3 contains 14 residues. CDR3 DNA sequence: TGTGCCAACGGGCCCAGGGTCGTCAATCAGCCCCAGCATTTT. It codes for CANGPRVVNQPQHF.

The chain has TRBV10-2 and TRBJ2-3, with TRBD2 matching over 7 bases. J lost 2 bases, V lost 7 bases, and 9 bases had no gene match. The CDR3 is 15 residues long. CDR1 and CDR2 (germline): WSHSY, SAAADI. The CDR3 nucleotides are TGCGCCAGCACCCCGACTAGCCCCTACACAGATACGCAGTATTTT. Translated, it gives CASTPTSPYTDTQYF.